This entry lists 13 T cell receptor beta chains sequenced from one sample in a study of response to subunit inactivated influenza vaccine. TCRdb recomputed calls from the RT-PCR reads with MiXCR, one row per CDR3 protein. In the table there are 700,000 to 900,000 distinct CDR3 sequences, 21% of which are singletons. This specimen was PBMCs from blood, taken roughly 5 days after vaccination. These receptor sequences come from a man aged 45-60 years who received an inactivated influenza vaccine.

In this sample, this clonotype turned up once. The chain has TRBV7-3 and TRBJ2-1, with 9 bases aligning to TRBD2. CDR1 and CDR2 (germline): SGHTA, FQGTGA. The CDR3 is made up of 16 amino acids. The V and J ends lost 4 bases and 7 bases, in that order; junction bases with no gene match: 11. The chain's CDR3 is CASSWVAGAYTNEQFF. The CDR3 nucleotides are TGTGCCAGCAGCTGGGTAGCGGGGGCCTATACAAATGAGCAGTTCTTC.

Of note for this clonotype: A much larger clone differs by one base, so this may be a read error. CDR3 amino acids: CACSQDSGTGFGEQFF. Here the CDR3 DNA reads TGCGCCTGCAGCCAGGATTCCGGGACAGGGTTTGGTGAGCAGTTCTTC. This chain connects TRBV4-3 to TRBJ2-1, with 9 bases matching TRBD1. Germline V lookup: CDR1 LGHNA, CDR2 YSLEER. There are 16 residues in the CDR3.

The gene calls are TRBV10-3 and TRBJ2-3; D not resolved. V was cut by 4 bases and J by 1 base, with 12 bases left in between. The CDR3 is 15 amino acids. Per the germline V gene, CDR1 is ENHRY and CDR2 is SYGVKD. The DNA for the CDR3 is TGTGCCATCAGTGCAAAAGCGTCGGGCACAGATACGCAGTATTTT. Its translation: CAISAKASGTDTQYF.

In its sample, this clonotype was seen a few times. The rearrangement joins TRBV20-1 to TRBJ2-3, with TRBD2 matching over 8 bases. This CDR3 is 16 amino acids long. Germline loops: CDR1 DFQATT, CDR2 SNEGSKA (reference sequence). With 5 bases clipped from V and 1 base from J, the junction kept 11 bases outside the gene matches. The CDR3 reads CSAGPSAGVRTDTQYF. In DNA, the CDR3 is TGCAGTGCTGGCCCGTCAGCGGGGGTCCGCACAGATACGCAGTATTTT.

In its sample, this clonotype was seen a few times. This sequence joins TRBV5-5 and TRBJ1-6; TRBD1 might be the D (5 bases). Germline CDR1 reads SGHKS; CDR2 reads YYEKEE (reference sequence). V lost 0 bases, J lost 7 bases, and 17 bases lay in between. This CDR3 spans 17 amino acids. CDR3 DNA: TGTGCCAGCAGCTTGGCGGGCGGGGGAACGGGGAATTCACCCCTCCACTTT. As protein: CASSLAGGGTGNSPLHF.

This clonotype has just a few counts. The chain recombines TRBV18 with TRBJ1-5; 7 positions agree with TRBD1. After removal of 6 bases from V and 3 bases from J, the junction contained 5 bases not matched to a gene. The CDR3 is 14 amino acids. From germline, CDR1 is KGHSH and CDR2 LQKENI. In DNA, the CDR3 is TGTGCCAGCTCCCCAGGACAGGACAATCAGCCCCAGCATTTT. It codes for CASSPGQDNQPQHF.

This clonotype was counted at least ten times. This rearrangement joins TRBV12-3 or TRBV12-4 to TRBJ2-5; D is undetermined. Trimming took 1 base from V and 5 from J, leaving 8 bases between them. This CDR3 is built from 13 residues. CDR3 sequence: CASSLGGWETQYF. In DNA form, the CDR3 reads TGTGCCAGCAGTTTAGGGGGTTGGGAGACCCAGTACTTC.

J is TRBJ2-4 and V is TRBV5-1, with D perhaps matching TRBD2 (6 bases). Trimming pared 0 bases from V and 12 bases from J, leaving 16 bases between. This CDR3 comprises 14 residues. Germline CDR1 SGHRS, CDR2 YFSETQ. CDR3 sequence: CASSLGPLGLPQYF. CDR3 in DNA: TGCGCCAGCAGCTTGGGGCCCCTAGGACTACCTCAGTACTTC.

This clonotype was seen a few times. The V call is TRBV4-2, the J call TRBJ2-2, with D possibly TRBD1 on 7 matching bases. The CDR3 extends over 15 amino acids. Looked up from germline, CDR1 is LGHNA and CDR2 is YNFKEQ. The germline V and J ends were trimmed by 1 base and 5 bases, with 11 bases remaining between them. The CDR3 DNA is TGTGCCAGCAGCCAAGTGCAGGGGGGAACCGGGGAGCTGTTTTTT. It codes for CASSQVQGGTGELFF.

This clonotype has only a few counts. CDR3 amino acids: CASSSPTQGYGEQFF. The CDR3 DNA sequence: TGCGCCAGCAGCTCCCCCACACAGGGATACGGTGAGCAGTTCTTC. J is TRBJ2-1 and V is TRBV4-1, with D possibly TRBD1 on 6 matching bases. The CDR3 loop spans 15 amino acids. Between the trimmed V and J ends, which lost 5 bases and 9 bases, there was a span of 20 bases. CDR1 is MGHRA, CDR2 YSYEKL, per germline.

This clonotype showed up many times. V and J are TRBV5-1 and TRBJ2-1, with TRBD2 as a possible D gene (6 bases). This CDR3 comprises 16 residues. Trimming took off 6 bases at V and 0 bases at J, with 16 bases between the two ends. Per germline, CDR1 SGHRS and CDR2 YFSETQ. The CDR3 is CASKMGGLSSYNEQFF. The DNA for the CDR3 is TGCGCCAGCAAGATGGGGGGATTAAGCTCCTACAATGAGCAGTTCTTC.

The chain has TRBV18 and TRBJ2-1, with 9 bases fitting TRBD2. Trimming took 0 bases from V and 5 from J; bases not matched to a gene: 2. Germline V lookup: CDR1 KGHSH, CDR2 LQKENI. The CDR3 is made up of 15 amino acids. This chain's CDR3 is CASSPPWTSDNEQFF. As DNA, the CDR3 is TGTGCCAGCTCACCACCGTGGACTAGCGACAATGAGCAGTTCTTC.

CDR3 nucleotides: TGTGCCAGCATGCCTCTCCGGACTAGCGGTTACGAGCAGTACTTC. This encodes CASMPLRTSGYEQYF. The chain uses TRBV6-2 or TRBV6-3 and TRBJ2-7; TRBD2 matches 10 bases. CDR1 is MNHEY, CDR2 SVGEGT, per germline. The CDR3 totals 15 residues. The junction had 10 bases not matched to a gene; V was cut back by 7 bases and J by 4 bases.